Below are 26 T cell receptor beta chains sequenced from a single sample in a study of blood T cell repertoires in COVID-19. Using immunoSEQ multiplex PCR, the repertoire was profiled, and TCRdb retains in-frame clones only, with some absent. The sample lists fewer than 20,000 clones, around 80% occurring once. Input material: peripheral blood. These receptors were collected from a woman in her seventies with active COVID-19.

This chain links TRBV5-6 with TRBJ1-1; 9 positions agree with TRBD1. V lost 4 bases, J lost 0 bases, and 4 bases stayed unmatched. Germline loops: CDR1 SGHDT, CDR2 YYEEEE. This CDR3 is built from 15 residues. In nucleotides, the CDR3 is TGTGCCAGCAGCGCCGGACAGGGGCTGAACACTGAAGCTTTCTTT. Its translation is CASSAGQGLNTEAFF.

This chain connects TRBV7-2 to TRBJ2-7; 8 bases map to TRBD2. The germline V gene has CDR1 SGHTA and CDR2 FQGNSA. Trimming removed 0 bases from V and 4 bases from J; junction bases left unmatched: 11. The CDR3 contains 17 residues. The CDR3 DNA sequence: TGTGCCAGCAGCTTAGCGATTACGGGAGGGCCTGGGTACGAGCAGTACTTC. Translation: CASSLAITGGPGYEQYF. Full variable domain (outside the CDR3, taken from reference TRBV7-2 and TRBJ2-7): GAGVSQSPSNKVTEKGKDVELRCDPISGHTALYWYRQSLGQGLEFLIYFQGNSAPDKSGLPSDRFSAERTGGSVSTLTIQRTQQEDSAVYLCASSLAITGGPGYEQYFGPGTRLTVT.

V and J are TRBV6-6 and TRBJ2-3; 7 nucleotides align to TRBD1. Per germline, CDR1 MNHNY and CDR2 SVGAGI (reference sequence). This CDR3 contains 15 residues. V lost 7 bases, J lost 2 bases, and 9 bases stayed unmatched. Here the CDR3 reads CASISRGTDTDTQYF. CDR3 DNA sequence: TGTGCCAGCATCTCTAGGGGGACAGACACAGATACGCAGTATTTT.

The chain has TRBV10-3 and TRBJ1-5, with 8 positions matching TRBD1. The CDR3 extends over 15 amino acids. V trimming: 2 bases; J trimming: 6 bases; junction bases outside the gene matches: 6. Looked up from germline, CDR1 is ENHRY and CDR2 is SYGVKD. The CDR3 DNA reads TGTGCCATCAGTGAGGACAGGGGAGGAAGTCAGCCCCAGCATTTT. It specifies CAISEDRGGSQPQHF.

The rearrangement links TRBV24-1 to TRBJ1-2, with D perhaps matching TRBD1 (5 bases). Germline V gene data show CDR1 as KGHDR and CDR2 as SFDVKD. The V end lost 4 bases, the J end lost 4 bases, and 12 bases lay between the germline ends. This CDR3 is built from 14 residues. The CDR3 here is CATSDGGLGYGYTF. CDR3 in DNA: TGTGCCACCAGTGACGGGGGACTTGGCTATGGCTACACCTTC.

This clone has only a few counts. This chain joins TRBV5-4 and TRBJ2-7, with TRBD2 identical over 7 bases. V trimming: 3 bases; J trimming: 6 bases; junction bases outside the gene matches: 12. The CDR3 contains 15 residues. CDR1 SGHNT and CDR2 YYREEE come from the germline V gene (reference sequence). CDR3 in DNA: TGTGCCAGCAGCTGGGGAGGGAGGGCCGGCGCCGAGCAGTACTTC. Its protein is CASSWGGRAGAEQYF.

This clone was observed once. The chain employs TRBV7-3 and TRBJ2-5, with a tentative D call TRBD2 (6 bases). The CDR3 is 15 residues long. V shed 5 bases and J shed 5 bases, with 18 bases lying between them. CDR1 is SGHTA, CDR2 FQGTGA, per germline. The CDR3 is CASSATSGRWETQYF. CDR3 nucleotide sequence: TGTGCCAGCAGCGCCACGTCCGGGAGATGGGAGACCCAGTACTTC.

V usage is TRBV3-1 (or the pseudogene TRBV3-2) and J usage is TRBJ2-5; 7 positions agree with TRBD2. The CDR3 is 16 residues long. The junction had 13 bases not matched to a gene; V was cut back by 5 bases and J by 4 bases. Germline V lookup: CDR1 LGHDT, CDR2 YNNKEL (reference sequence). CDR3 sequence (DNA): TGTGCCAGCAGCGGACGATCCGGGACTACAGGAGAGACCCAGTACTTC. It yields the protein CASSGRSGTTGETQYF.

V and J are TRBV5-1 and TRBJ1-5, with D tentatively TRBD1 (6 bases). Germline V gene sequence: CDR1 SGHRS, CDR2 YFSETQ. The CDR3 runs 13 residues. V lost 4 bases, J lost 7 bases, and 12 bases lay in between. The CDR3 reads CASSPQGEQPQHF. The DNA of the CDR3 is TGCGCCAGCAGCCCACAGGGTGAACAGCCCCAGCATTTT.

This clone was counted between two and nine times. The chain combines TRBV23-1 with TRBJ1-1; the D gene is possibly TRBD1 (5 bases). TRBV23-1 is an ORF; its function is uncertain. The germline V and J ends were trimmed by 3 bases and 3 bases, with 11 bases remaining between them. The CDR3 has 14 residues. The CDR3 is CASSHNRWDTEAFF. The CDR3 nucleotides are TGCGCCAGCAGTCATAACAGGTGGGACACTGAAGCTTTCTTT.

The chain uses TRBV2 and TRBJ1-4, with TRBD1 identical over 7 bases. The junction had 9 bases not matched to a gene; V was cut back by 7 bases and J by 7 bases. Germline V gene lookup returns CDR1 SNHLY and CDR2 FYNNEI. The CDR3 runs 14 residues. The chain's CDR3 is CASIRGGVGEKLFF. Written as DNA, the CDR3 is TGTGCCAGCATTCGAGGGGGCGTCGGTGAAAAACTGTTTTTT.

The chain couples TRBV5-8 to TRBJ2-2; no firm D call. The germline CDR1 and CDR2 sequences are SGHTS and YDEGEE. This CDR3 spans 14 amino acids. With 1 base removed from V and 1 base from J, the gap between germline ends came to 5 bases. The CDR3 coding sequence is TGTGCCAGCAGCTTGTACAGGAACACCGGGGAGCTGTTTTTT. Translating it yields CASSLYRNTGELFF.

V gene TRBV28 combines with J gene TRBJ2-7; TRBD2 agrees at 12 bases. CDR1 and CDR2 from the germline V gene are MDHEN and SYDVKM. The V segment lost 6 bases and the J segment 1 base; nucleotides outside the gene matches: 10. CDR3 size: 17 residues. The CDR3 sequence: CASSRTPTSGSSYEQYF. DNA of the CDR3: TGTGCCAGCAGCCGCACCCCGACTAGCGGGAGTTCCTACGAGCAGTACTTC.

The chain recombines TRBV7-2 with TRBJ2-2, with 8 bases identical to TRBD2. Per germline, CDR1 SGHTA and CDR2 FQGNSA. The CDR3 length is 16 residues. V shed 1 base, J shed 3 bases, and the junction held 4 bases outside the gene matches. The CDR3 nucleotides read TGTGCCAGCAGCTTAGAGGCTAGCGGGTACACCGGGGAGCTGTTTTTT. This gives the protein CASSLEASGYTGELFF.

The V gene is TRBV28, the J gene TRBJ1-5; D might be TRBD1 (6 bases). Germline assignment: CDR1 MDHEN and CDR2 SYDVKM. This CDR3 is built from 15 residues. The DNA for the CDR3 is TGTGGGAGCGAGGGGGGAGGGGGAGTCATTCAGCCCCAGCATTTT. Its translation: CGSEGGGGVIQPQHF.

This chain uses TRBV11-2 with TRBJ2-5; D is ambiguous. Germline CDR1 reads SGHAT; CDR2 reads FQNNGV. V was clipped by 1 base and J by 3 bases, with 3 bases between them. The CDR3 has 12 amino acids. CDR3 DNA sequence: TGTGCCAGCAGCTTAGCAGAAGAGACCCAGTACTTC. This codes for CASSLAEETQYF.

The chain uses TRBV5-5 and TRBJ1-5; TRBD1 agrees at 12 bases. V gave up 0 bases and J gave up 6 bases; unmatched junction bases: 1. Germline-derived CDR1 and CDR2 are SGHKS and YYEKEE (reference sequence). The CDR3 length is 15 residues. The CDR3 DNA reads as TGTGCCAGCAGCTTGGGGGACAGGGGGCTTCAGCCCCAGCATTTT. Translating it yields CASSLGDRGLQPQHF.

In DNA form, the CDR3 reads TGTGCCAGCAGCTTGACAATAGCGGGATCGGGCTATGAGCAGTTCTTC. This codes for CASSLTIAGSGYEQFF. The genes are TRBV7-3 and TRBJ2-1; 8 bases are shared with TRBD2. Germline CDR1 SGHTA, CDR2 FQGTGA. V lost 3 bases and J lost 8; bases outside the gene matches: 12. The CDR3 runs 16 residues.

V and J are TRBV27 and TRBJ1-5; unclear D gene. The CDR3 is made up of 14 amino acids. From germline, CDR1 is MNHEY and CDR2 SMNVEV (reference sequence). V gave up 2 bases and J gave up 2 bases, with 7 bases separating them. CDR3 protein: CASSLTSRNQPQHF. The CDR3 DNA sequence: TGTGCCAGCAGTTTAACATCCCGCAATCAGCCCCAGCATTTT.

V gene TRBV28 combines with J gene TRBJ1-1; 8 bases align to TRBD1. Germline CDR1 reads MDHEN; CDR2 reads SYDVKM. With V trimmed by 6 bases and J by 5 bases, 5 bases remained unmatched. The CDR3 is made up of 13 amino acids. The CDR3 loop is CASRMTGETEAFF. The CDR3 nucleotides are TGTGCCAGCAGGATGACAGGGGAAACTGAAGCTTTCTTT.

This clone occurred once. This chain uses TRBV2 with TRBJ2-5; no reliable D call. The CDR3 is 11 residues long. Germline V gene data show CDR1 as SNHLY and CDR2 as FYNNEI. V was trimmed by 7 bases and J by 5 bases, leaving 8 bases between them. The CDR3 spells CASIQAETQYF. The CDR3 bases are TGTGCCAGCATTCAGGCCGAGACCCAGTACTTC.

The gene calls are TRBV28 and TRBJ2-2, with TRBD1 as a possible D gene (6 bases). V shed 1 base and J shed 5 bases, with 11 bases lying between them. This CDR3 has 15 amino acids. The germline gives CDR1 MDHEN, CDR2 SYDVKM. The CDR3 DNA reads TGTGCCAGCAGTTTATCAGGGGTGGTGACCGGGGAGCTGTTTTTT. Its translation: CASSLSGVVTGELFF.

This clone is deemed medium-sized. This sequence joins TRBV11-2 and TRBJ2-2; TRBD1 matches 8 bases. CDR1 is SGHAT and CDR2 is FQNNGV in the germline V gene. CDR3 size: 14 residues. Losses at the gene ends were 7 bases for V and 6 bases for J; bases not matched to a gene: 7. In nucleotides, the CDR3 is TGTGCCAGCACCAGGACAGGGAAGCCCGGGGAGCTGTTTTTT. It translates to CASTRTGKPGELFF.

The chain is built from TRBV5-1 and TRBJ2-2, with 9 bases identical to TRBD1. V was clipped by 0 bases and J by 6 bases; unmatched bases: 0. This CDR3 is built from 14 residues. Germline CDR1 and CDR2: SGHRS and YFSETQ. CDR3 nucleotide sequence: TGCGCCAGCAGCTTGGGACAGGGGGCCGGGGAGCTGTTTTTT. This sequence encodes CASSLGQGAGELFF.

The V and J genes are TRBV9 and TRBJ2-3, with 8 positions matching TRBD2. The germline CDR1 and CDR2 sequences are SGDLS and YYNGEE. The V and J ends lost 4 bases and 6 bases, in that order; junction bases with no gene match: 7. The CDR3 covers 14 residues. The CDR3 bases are TGTGCCAGCAGCCGCGGGGGGCAGTCCGATACGCAGTATTTT. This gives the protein CASSRGGQSDTQYF.

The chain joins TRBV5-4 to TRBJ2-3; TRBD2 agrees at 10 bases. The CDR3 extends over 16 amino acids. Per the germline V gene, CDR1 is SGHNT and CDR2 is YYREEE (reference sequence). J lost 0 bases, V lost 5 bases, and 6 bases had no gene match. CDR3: CASRVGLATSTDTQYF. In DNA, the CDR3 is TGTGCCAGCAGGGTGGGACTAGCGACTAGCACAGATACGCAGTATTTT.